Shown below are 21 T cell receptor beta chains from a single sample sequenced in a study of cytomegalovirus exposure and HLA in healthy donors. Clones were sequenced by immunoSEQ multiplex PCR, and TCRdb holds only the in-frame ones, with some missing. The sample contains over 75,000 clones, approximately 81% of which appear only once. The sample was PBMCs. These receptors were obtained from a man between 18 and 35 years old in good health and CMV-seropositive.

The V and J genes are TRBV11-3 and TRBJ2-1, with 7 bases matching TRBD2. Germline V gene data show CDR1 as SGHNT and CDR2 as YENEEA. With V trimmed by 0 bases and J by 9 bases, 11 bases remained unmatched. This CDR3 spans 16 amino acids. The CDR3 region is CASSLEQTIAGGEQFF. Here the CDR3 DNA reads TGTGCCAGCAGCTTAGAGCAGACGATAGCGGGTGGTGAGCAGTTCTTC.

This clone was seen only a few times. The chain uses TRBV28 and TRBJ1-5, with a possible D match to TRBD1 (5 bases). Germline V gives CDR1 MDHEN, CDR2 SYDVKM. The CDR3 consists of 15 residues. The V end was cut by 2 bases, the J end by 5 bases, with 13 bases between. CDR3 bases: TGTGCCAGCAGTTTAGTCCAGGGTCAGGATCAGCCCCAGCATTTT. As protein: CASSLVQGQDQPQHF.

V is TRBV11-2 and J is TRBJ2-1, with a possible D match to TRBD2 (5 bases). Trimming left V 1 base short and J 9 bases short, with 13 bases between. The CDR3 totals 14 residues. Germline CDR1 and CDR2: SGHAT and FQNNGV. The CDR3 nucleotides are TGTGCCAGCAGCTTAGCTCTAGCAGGTGGTGAGCAGTTCTTC. Translation: CASSLALAGGEQFF.

The chain employs TRBV27 and TRBJ2-7; TRBD1 matches 7 bases. Germline loops: CDR1 MNHEY, CDR2 SMNVEV (reference sequence). The CDR3 is 13 residues long. The junction had 4 bases not matched to a gene; V was cut back by 5 bases and J by 3 bases. The CDR3 bases are TGTGCCAGCAGTGGGACAGCTAACTACGAGCAGTACTTC. Residues: CASSGTANYEQYF.

This clone was detected once. The chain is built from TRBV27 and TRBJ2-3; TRBD1 agrees at 8 bases. V trimming: 7 bases; J trimming: 6 bases; junction bases outside the gene matches: 9. Germline values: CDR1 MNHEY, CDR2 SMNVEV (reference sequence). The CDR3 extends over 14 amino acids. CDR3 coding DNA: TGTGCCAGCAAACCCCAGGGGGCTTACGATACGCAGTATTTT. This encodes CASKPQGAYDTQYF.

The genes are TRBV2 and TRBJ1-1, with D hard to call. The V end was cut by 6 bases, the J end by 8 bases, with 7 bases between. The germline gives CDR1 SNHLY, CDR2 FYNNEI. The CDR3 has 10 residues. The CDR3 nucleotides are TGTGCCAGCAGGGCATGGGAAGCTTTCTTT. As protein: CASRAWEAFF.

This sequence joins TRBV6-1 and TRBJ2-1; 7 bases fit TRBD2. Germline assignment: CDR1 MNHNS and CDR2 SASEGT. Trimming cost V 3 bases and J 6 bases; bases outside gene matches: 5. The CDR3 spans 14 residues. The CDR3, as DNA: TGTGCCAGCAGTGATCGGCGGGAGACCAATGAGCAGTTCTTC. Its protein is CASSDRRETNEQFF.

The genes are TRBV4-1 and TRBJ2-1; perhaps TRBD2 as D (5 bases). The V end lost 4 bases, the J end lost 0 bases, and 22 bases lay between the germline ends. From germline, CDR1 is MGHRA and CDR2 YSYEKL. The CDR3 runs to 19 residues. DNA of the CDR3: TGCGCCAGCAGCCCCGCAGCCGCCGGGGAATTTAGCTCCTACAATGAGCAGTTCTTC. Translating it yields CASSPAAAGEFSSYNEQFF.

In its sample, this clone was seen a few times. The CDR3 DNA reads TGTGCCAGCAGTCTCCTTGGACAAGAGAATGAAAAACTGTTTTTT. Its protein is CASSLLGQENEKLFF. The rearrangement uses TRBV2 and TRBJ1-4; perhaps TRBD1 as D (5 bases). There are 15 residues in the CDR3. The germline V and J ends were trimmed by 5 bases and 5 bases, with 15 bases remaining between them. Germline-derived CDR1 and CDR2 are SNHLY and FYNNEI.

This clone was picked up one time. The rearrangement uses TRBV4-1 and TRBJ2-1; 8 positions match TRBD2. V shed 0 bases and J 0 bases; nucleotides not matched to a gene: 10. In germline, CDR1 is MGHRA, CDR2 YSYEKL. This CDR3 is built from 19 residues. The CDR3 loop reads CASSQDRTDSGSSYNEQFF. The CDR3 DNA follows: TGCGCCAGCAGCCAAGATCGGACGGACAGCGGGAGCTCCTACAATGAGCAGTTCTTC.

This CDR3 is CASSISTGVQYEQYF. CDR3 coding DNA: TGTGCCAGTAGTATTTCGACAGGGGTTCAATACGAGCAGTACTTC. The chain recombines TRBV19 with TRBJ2-7; 8 bases match TRBD1. The germline V gene encodes CDR1 LNHDA and CDR2 SQIVND (reference sequence). The CDR3 is made up of 15 amino acids. Unmatched junction bases numbered 8, after V lost 3 bases and J lost 4 bases.

Written as DNA, the CDR3 is TGTGCCAGCAGCCTTAAACCTCCGGGACTAGCGTCGGAGACCCAGTACTTC. Residues: CASSLKPPGLASETQYF. This chain connects TRBV6-4 to TRBJ2-5; 10 bases line up with TRBD2. CDR1 MRHNA and CDR2 SNTAGT come from the germline V gene. There are 17 residues in the CDR3. Unmatched junction bases numbered 15, after V lost 6 bases and J lost 5 bases.

The rearrangement joins TRBV7-3 to TRBJ2-7; D is perhaps TRBD2 (5 bases). The CDR3 has 15 residues. The V end lost 1 base, the J end lost 5 bases, and 15 bases lay between the germline ends. From germline, CDR1 is SGHTA and CDR2 FQGTGA. The DNA for the CDR3 is TGTGCCAGCAGCTTAAGCGGGCTAGCCCCGGACGAGCAGTACTTC. Translated: CASSLSGLAPDEQYF.

The genes are TRBV5-5 and TRBJ2-5, with 13 bases matching TRBD2. Per the germline V gene, CDR1 is SGHKS and CDR2 is YYEKEE (reference sequence). The CDR3 sequence is 15 residues long. The trim removed 5 bases at V and 2 bases at J, leaving 3 bases unmatched. CDR3 DNA: TGTGCCAGCAGAGGGGGACTAGCGGGACAAGAGACCCAGTACTTC. It codes for CASRGGLAGQETQYF.

The rearrangement joins TRBV19 to TRBJ1-4, with a tentative D call TRBD1 (5 bases). The CDR3 contains 14 residues. Germline CDR1 LNHDA, CDR2 SQIVND (reference sequence). V dropped 3 bases and J dropped 2 bases, with 7 bases sitting between them. The CDR3 protein is CASSIAGTNEKLFF. CDR3 coding DNA: TGTGCCAGTAGTATTGCAGGGACTAATGAAAAACTGTTTTTT.

This clone has just a few counts. The chain carries TRBV7-8 and TRBJ2-7; TRBD1 might be the D (6 bases). Trimming took 1 base from V and 3 from J, leaving 16 bases between them. Germline V gene lookup returns CDR1 SGHVS and CDR2 FQNEAQ. CDR3 size: 16 residues. This chain's CDR3 is CASSLGRLTGFYEQYV. CDR3 coding DNA: TGTGCCAGCAGCTTAGGACGGTTGACAGGATTCTACGAGCAGTACGTC.

A few counts support this clone. V is TRBV6-5 and J is TRBJ1-1; TRBD1 is a possible D gene (6 bases). V was clipped by 6 bases and J by 0 bases, with 8 bases between them. Germline CDR1 is MNHEY and CDR2 is SVGAGI. This CDR3 contains 13 residues. CDR3 in amino acids: CASRRTVNTEAFF. As DNA, the CDR3 is TGTGCCAGCAGGAGGACAGTGAACACTGAAGCTTTCTTT.

This chain uses TRBV5-6 with TRBJ2-1; 11 nucleotides match TRBD2. Germline CDR1 and CDR2: SGHDT and YYEEEE. The CDR3 contains 19 residues. J lost 4 bases, V lost 4 bases, and 16 bases had no gene match. CDR3 sequence (DNA): TGTGCCAGCAGCCCTTACCTTCTCAGGACTAGCGGGTATTACAATGAGCAGTTCTTC. This codes for CASSPYLLRTSGYYNEQFF.

V is TRBV6-6 and J is TRBJ2-1; TRBD2 matches 11 bases. In germline, CDR1 is MNHNY, CDR2 SVGAGI (reference sequence). Unmatched junction bases numbered 5, after V lost 4 bases and J lost 3 bases. CDR3 size: 16 residues. CDR3 DNA sequence: TGTGCCAGCAGTTTCCCACTAGCGGGGGACTACAATGAGCAGTTCTTC. It translates to CASSFPLAGDYNEQFF.

This chain uses TRBV30 with TRBJ2-7, with D hard to call. CDR1 and CDR2 (germline): GTSNPN, SVGIG (reference sequence). Trimming took 3 bases from V and 4 from J, leaving 10 bases between them. This CDR3 has 12 residues. The CDR3 protein is CAWSPQVYEQYF. The CDR3 DNA reads TGTGCCTGGAGCCCCCAGGTTTACGAGCAGTACTTC. Based on the CDR3 plus reference TRBV30 and TRBJ2-7, the full variable domain is SQTIHQWPATLVQPVGSPLSLECTVEGTSNPNLYWYRQAAGRGLQLLFYSVGIGQISSEVPQNLSASRPQDRQFILSSKKLLLSDSGFYLCAWSPQVYEQYFGPGTRLTVT.

The V and J genes are TRBV5-1 and TRBJ1-1; a weak D match, TRBD1 (5 bases). Germline CDR1 and CDR2: SGHRS and YFSETQ. The CDR3 has 12 residues. Trimming took off 0 bases at V and 7 bases at J, with 7 bases between the two ends. The CDR3 here is CASSLGGVEAFF. CDR3 nucleotide sequence: TGCGCCAGCAGCTTGGGGGGGGTTGAAGCTTTCTTT.